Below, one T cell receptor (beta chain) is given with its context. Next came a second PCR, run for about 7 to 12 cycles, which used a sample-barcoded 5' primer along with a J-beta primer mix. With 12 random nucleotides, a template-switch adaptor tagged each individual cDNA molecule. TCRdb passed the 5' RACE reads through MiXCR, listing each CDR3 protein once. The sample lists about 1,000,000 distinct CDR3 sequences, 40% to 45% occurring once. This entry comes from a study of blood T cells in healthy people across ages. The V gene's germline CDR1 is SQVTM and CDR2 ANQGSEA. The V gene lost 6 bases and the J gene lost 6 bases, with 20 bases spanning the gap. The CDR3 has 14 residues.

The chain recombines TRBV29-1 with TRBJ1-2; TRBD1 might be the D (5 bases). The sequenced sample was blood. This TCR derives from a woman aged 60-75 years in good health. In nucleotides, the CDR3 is TGCAGCGTCCTCTACGGCCAGGGAGGCGATGGCTACACCTTC. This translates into CSVLYGQGGDGYTF.